This T cell receptor (beta chain) was documented in a study of siplizumab effects on memory and regulatory T cells. Per germline, CDR1 GTSNPN and CDR2 SVGIG (reference sequence). V was clipped by 5 bases and J by 1 base, with 15 bases between them. The CDR3 has 14 amino acids. Unstimulated naive, memory, effector memory and TEMRA subsets were also sequenced, drawn from three donor pairs. Comments on this clone: What it binds is not known.

Study-wide findings and caveats: Neither a naive nor a memory phenotype was assignable to roughly 75-95% of proliferating CD4+ or CD8+ clones. Naive T cells, seemingly more diverse than memory cells, seemed major alloresponse contributors.

Sequencing of each sample assayed some 9.4 x 10^4 TCR templates. Repertoires were generated with immunoSEQ multiplex PCR, while TCRdb's copy carries only in-frame clones and drops some. The sample yields around 61,000 clones, less than 98% seen once. What was sequenced was naive CD8+ T cells sorted from blood. The sequence was obtained from a human donor in good health. The V gene is TRBV30, the J gene TRBJ2-7; weak D call: TRBD2 (6 bases). The CDR3 DNA sequence: TGTGCCTGGTGTTACGGTAGCGGATCCTACGAGCAGTACTTC. It is translated as CAWCYGSGSYEQYF.